These 10 T cell receptor beta chains share one sample of origin, sequenced in a study of T cells in tumors after PD-1 blockade. TCRdb keeps only in-frame clones here, not all; method: immunoSEQ multiplex PCR. This table holds about 20,000 clones, over 75% found once. The sequencing here drew on PBMCs, taken before anti-PD-1 treatment. These receptors all come from a human donor with basal cell carcinoma.

V is TRBV6-5 and J is TRBJ2-5; TRBD1 is a possible D gene (5 bases). Germline V CDR1 and CDR2: MNHEY, SVGAGI. V lost 5 bases to trimming and J lost 9 bases, with 10 bases between them. This CDR3 is 11 amino acids long. As DNA, the CDR3 is TGTGCCAGCAGTACCCTAGGGGCCCAGTACTTC. This translates into CASSTLGAQYF.

The chain uses TRBV6-6 and TRBJ2-2; D ambiguous. Trimming took off 2 bases at V and 3 bases at J, with 7 bases between the two ends. The CDR3 has 14 residues. Germline CDR1 and CDR2: MNHNY and SVGAGI (reference sequence). CDR3 bases: TGTGCCAGCAGTTACGTAGGGCACACCGGGGAGCTGTTTTTT. This translates into CASSYVGHTGELFF.

The gene calls are TRBV7-6 and TRBJ2-5; D gene ambiguous. The CDR3 has 13 residues. Looked up from germline, CDR1 is SGHVS and CDR2 is FNYEAQ. V was clipped by 4 bases and J by 6 bases, with 12 bases between them. Written as DNA, the CDR3 is TGTGCCAGCAGCTCCTCCGCTTTCCAGACCCAGTACTTC. As protein: CASSSSAFQTQYF.

The count of this clone is one. V is TRBV28 and J is TRBJ1-4; D is unclear. V shed 6 bases and J shed 0 bases, with 17 bases lying between them. Germline V CDR1 and CDR2: MDHEN, SYDVKM. This CDR3 spans 17 amino acids. CDR3 residues: CASSPYRVDTTNEKLFF. The CDR3 DNA reads as TGTGCCAGCAGCCCCTACCGGGTGGATACAACTAATGAAAAACTGTTTTTT. Full variable domain (missing parts from reference TRBV28 and TRBJ1-4): DVKVTQSSRYLVKRTGEKVFLECVQDMDHENMFWYRQDPGLGLRLIYFSYDVKMKEKGDIPEGYSVSREKKERFSLILESASTNQTSMYLCASSPYRVDTTNEKLFFGSGTQLSVL.

For this clone: Mismatch with germline at one junction end may stem from a read error. This sample includes further DNA sequences coding for the same CDR3. The CDR3 sequence: CPSCHGGAGAGSSYNEQFF. DNA of the CDR3: TGTCCCAGCTGTCATGGGGGGGCGGGGGCGGGGAGCTCCTACAATGAGCAGTTCTTC. The chain recombines TRBV2 with TRBJ2-1; maybe TRBD2 (7 bases). CDR3 length equals 19 residues. Germline CDR1 SNHLY, CDR2 FYNNEI.

The chain employs TRBV23-1 and TRBJ1-5, with 10 nucleotides matching TRBD1. TRBV23-1 falls under the ORF class, with uncertain function. V gave up 4 bases and J gave up 2 bases; unmatched junction bases: 11. This CDR3 has 18 residues. The CDR3 reads CASSLNGTGVGCNQPQHF. CDR3 nucleotides: TGCGCCAGCAGTCTAAACGGGACAGGGGTTGGGTGCAATCAGCCCCAGCATTTT.

The chain links TRBV6-4 to TRBJ2-7, with 7 bases that match TRBD1. Trimming cost V 0 bases and J 2 bases; bases outside gene matches: 13. CDR3 length: 18 residues. The V gene's germline CDR1 is MRHNA and CDR2 SNTAGT. This chain's CDR3 is CASSDSDRDRSLPYEQYF. The CDR3 DNA sequence: TGTGCCAGCAGTGACTCGGACCGGGACAGAAGTTTACCCTACGAGCAGTACTTC.

CDR3 in amino acids: CASSLALDTTNTGELFF. DNA for the CDR3: TGCGCCAGCAGCTTGGCCCTGGACACTACGAACACCGGGGAGCTGTTTTTT. This chain joins TRBV5-1 and TRBJ2-2; D might be TRBD1 (5 bases). Between the trimmed V and J ends, which lost 0 bases and 0 bases, there was a span of 12 bases. The germline CDR1 and CDR2 sequences are SGHRS and YFSETQ. The CDR3 extends over 17 amino acids. Combining the CDR3 with reference TRBV5-1 and TRBJ2-2 gives the whole variable domain KAGVTQTPRYLIKTRGQQVTLSCSPISGHRSVSWYQQTPGQGLQFLFEYFSETQRNKGNFPGRFSGRQFSNSRSEMNVSTLELGDSALYLCASSLALDTTNTGELFFGEGSRLTVL.

Turning to this clone: Other DNA sequences within the sample encode an identical CDR3. This chain joins TRBV2 and TRBJ2-1; 7 bases agree with TRBD2. V gave up 11 bases and J gave up 0 bases; unmatched junction bases: 22. Looked up from germline, CDR1 is SNHLY and CDR2 is FYNNEI. The CDR3 has 19 residues. The CDR3 DNA reads as TGTGCCCGCTGTTACGGGTGGGGGGGGGTGGGGAGCTCCTACAATGAGCAGTTCTTC. Residues: CARCYGWGGVGSSYNEQFF.

The genes are TRBV19 and TRBJ1-5; possible D gene TRBD1, 5 bases. CDR1 and CDR2 (germline): LNHDA, SQIVND (reference sequence). Between the trimmed V and J ends, which lost 6 bases and 0 bases, there was a span of 12 bases. There are 15 residues in the CDR3. CDR3 protein: CASSQQAVSNQPQHF. In DNA, the CDR3 is TGTGCCAGTAGCCAACAGGCGGTTAGCAATCAGCCCCAGCATTTT.